This TCR beta chain is drawn from a study of CD8 T cells in Susac syndrome. Sequencing of TCR beta drew on CD8+ and CD4+ T cells from blood. Reverse transcription used roughly 0.45 to 1 ug RNA and random hexamers. An immunoSEQ multiplex PCR generated amplified TCR beta CDR3 products spanning 54 Vbeta and 13 Jbeta. One entry per CDR3 protein, called by TCRdb with MiXCR from the immunoSEQ multiplex PCR reads. The table shows 70,000 to 75,000 distinct CDR3 sequences, with 93% occurring only once. This CDR3 is 14 amino acids long. CDR1 and CDR2 (germline): KGHSH, LQKENI. With 6 bases clipped from V and 8 bases from J, the junction kept 12 bases outside the gene matches.

This sequence was found in a human donor with Susac syndrome. This chain connects TRBV18 to TRBJ1-2, with 7 bases aligning to TRBD1. What was sequenced was CD4+ T cells from PBMCs. In nucleotides, the CDR3 is TGTGCCAGCTCTCCGGACAGGACTAAGCCCGGCTACACCTTC. Amino acid sequence: CASSPDRTKPGYTF.